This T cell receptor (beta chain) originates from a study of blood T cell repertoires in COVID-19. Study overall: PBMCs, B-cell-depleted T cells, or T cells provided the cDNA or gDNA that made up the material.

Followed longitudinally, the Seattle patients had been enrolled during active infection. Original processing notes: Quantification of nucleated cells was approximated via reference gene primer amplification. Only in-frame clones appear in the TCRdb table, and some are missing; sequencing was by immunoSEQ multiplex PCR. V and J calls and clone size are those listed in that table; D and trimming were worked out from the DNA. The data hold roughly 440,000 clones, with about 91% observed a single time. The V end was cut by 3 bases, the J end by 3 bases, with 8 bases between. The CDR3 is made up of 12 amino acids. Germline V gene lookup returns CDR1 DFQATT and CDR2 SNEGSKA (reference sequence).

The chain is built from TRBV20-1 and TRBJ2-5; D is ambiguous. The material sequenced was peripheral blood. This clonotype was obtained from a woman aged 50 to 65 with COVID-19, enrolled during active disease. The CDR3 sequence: CSASPQKETQYF. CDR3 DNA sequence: TGCAGTGCTAGTCCCCAAAAAGAGACCCAGTACTTC.